The rows below give T cell receptor beta chains drawn from one sample of a study of graft-versus-host responses after intestinal transplantation. For these receptors, no antigen is known. Method: immunoSEQ multiplex PCR; TCRdb's copy keeps in-frame clones and lacks some. The data show over 100,000 clones, with 85% to 95% seen just once and more than 2.5% held by the top ten. The specimen was unstimulated CD8+ T cells sorted from spleen or lymph node cells, collected before intestinal transplant. These receptors came from a human donor who received an intestinal transplant. Both conserved end residues are part of each CDR3. Each record gives: D gene, V gene, J gene, clone size, CDR3 protein, CDR3 DNA. A D gene is named only where the DNA matches it firmly. Size is omitted from some rows. Given values are once, few, many or a class for expanded clones.

NA	TRBV27	TRBJ2-7	once	CASSLREEEAYEQYF	TGTGCCAGCAGTTTGAGGGAGGAAGAAGCCTACGAGCAGTACTTC
NA	TRBV28	TRBJ2-3	NA	CASSTTGATDTQYF	TGTGCCAGCAGTACCACAGGTGCCACAGATACGCAGTATTTT
NA	TRBV25-1	TRBJ2-1	NA	CASSEGGHEQFF	TGTGCCAGCAGTGAGGGGGGACATGAGCAGTTCTTC
TRBD1	TRBV28	TRBJ2-1	NA	CASRYRSTGNNEQFF	TGTGCCAGCAGATACCGATCGACAGGGAACAATGAGCAGTTCTTC
NA	TRBV7-9	TRBJ1-2	NA	CASSLELQLGGGYTF	TGTGCCAGCAGCTTAGAATTACAGCTGGGGGGTGGCTACACCTTC
NA	TRBV20-1	TRBJ2-7	NA	CSAKYYYEQYF	TGCAGTGCTAAATACTACTACGAGCAGTACTTC
TRBD1	TRBV15	TRBJ2-7	NA	CATSSVGQGAYEQYF	TGTGCCACCAGCAGTGTGGGACAGGGCGCCTACGAGCAGTACTTC
TRBD1	TRBV28	TRBJ2-1	NA	CASSFWDRGNEQFF	TGTGCCAGCAGTTTTTGGGACAGGGGAAATGAGCAGTTCTTC
TRBD1	TRBV4-1	TRBJ1-4	NA	CASSQGGDRVGEKLFF	TGCGCCAGCAGCCAAGGGGGGGACAGGGTGGGTGAAAAACTGTTTTTT
NA	TRBV7-8	TRBJ2-1	NA	CASSSGTDQPLRHNEQFF	TGTGCCAGCAGCTCCGGAACCGATCAGCCGCTACGGCACAATGAGCAGTTCTTC
NA	TRBV27	TRBJ2-7	NA	CASRPILASEQYF	TGTGCCAGCAGGCCAATCCTAGCGTCCGAGCAGTACTTC
NA	TRBV7-3	TRBJ2-1	NA	CASSLRAANSYNEQFF	TGTGCCAGCAGCTTACGCGCAGCGAACTCCTACAATGAGCAGTTCTTC
TRBD2	TRBV28	TRBJ2-4	NA	CASSLGGMKFERAKNIQYF	TGTGCCAGCAGTTTGGGGGGGATGAAATTTGAACGGGCCAAAAACATTCAGTACTTC
NA	TRBV15	TRBJ2-3	NA	CATSRVGETHDTQYF	TGTGCCACCAGCAGGGTAGGGGAGACACACGATACGCAGTATTTT
NA	TRBV5-1	TRBJ2-2	NA	CASSLKGRDITNTGELFF	TGCGCCAGCAGCTTGAAAGGGCGGGACATTACGAACACCGGGGAGCTGTTTTTT
NA	TRBV11-1	TRBJ2-7	few	CASSSGWTSSNEQYF	TGTGCCAGCAGCTCAGGGTGGACGTCTTCCAACGAGCAGTACTTC
NA	TRBV7-9	TRBJ1-2	NA	CASSLAPEDGYTF	TGTGCCAGCAGCTTAGCGCCTGAAGATGGCTACACCTTC
TRBD1	TRBV6-4	TRBJ2-1	NA	CASRPFFQDRENNEQFF	TGTGCCAGCAGGCCCTTTTTTCAAGACAGGGAAAACAATGAGCAGTTCTTC
NA	TRBV15	TRBJ2-3	NA	CATRRGRSTDTQYF	TGTGCCACCAGAAGGGGCCGAAGCACAGATACGCAGTATTTT
TRBD1	TRBV2	TRBJ1-1	NA	CASREQGAHTEAFF	TGTGCCAGCAGAGAACAGGGGGCTCACACTGAAGCTTTCTTT
NA	TRBV7-9	TRBJ2-7	NA	CASSGRTAYEQYF	TGTGCCAGCAGCGGGCGGACCGCCTACGAGCAGTACTTC
TRBD2	TRBV28	TRBJ2-5	once	CASTPLAGGMETQYF	TGTGCCAGCACTCCTTTAGCGGGAGGGATGGAGACCCAGTACTTC
TRBD1	TRBV9	TRBJ1-1	once	CASGSTGGYTEAFF	TGTGCCAGCGGATCGACAGGGGGTTACACTGAAGCTTTCTTT
TRBD1	TRBV9	TRBJ2-7	NA	CASSAGTGGYEQYF	TGTGCCAGCAGCGCCGGGACAGGGGGGTACGAGCAGTACTTC
NA	TRBV4-1	TRBJ1-1	NA	CASSQDTGNTEAFF	TGCGCCAGCAGCCAAGATACGGGTAACACTGAAGCTTTCTTT
TRBD2	TRBV27	TRBJ2-7	NA	CASSAMGLEVATYEQYF	TGTGCCAGCAGTGCCATGGGACTAGAAGTTGCAACCTACGAGCAGTACTTC
NA	TRBV7-8	TRBJ2-7	NA	CASSLGQGLSEQYF	TGTGCCAGCAGCTTAGGACAGGGACTGAGCGAGCAGTACTTC
NA	TRBV7-9	TRBJ2-1	NA	CASSLAGRRGNEQFF	TGTGCCAGCAGCTTAGCGGGGCGGCGGGGCAATGAGCAGTTCTTC
NA	TRBV4-2	TRBJ2-2	NA	CASSQEYYLEENTGELFF	TGTGCCAGCAGCCAAGAGTACTACCTAGAGGAGAACACCGGGGAGCTGTTTTTT
TRBD2	TRBV30	TRBJ2-1	NA	CAWSVGGVNEQFF	TGTGCCTGGAGTGTTGGGGGGGTCAATGAGCAGTTCTTC
TRBD1	TRBV27	TRBJ2-3	NA	CASSSGQVYTDTQYF	TGTGCCAGCAGTTCGGGACAGGTGTACACAGATACGCAGTATTTT
NA	TRBV7-9	TRBJ2-7	NA	CASSLAIEDYEQYF	TGTGCCAGCAGCTTAGCGATAGAAGACTACGAGCAGTACTTC
NA	TRBV7-8	TRBJ2-7	NA	CASSLSQGYEQYF	TGTGCCAGCAGCTTAAGTCAGGGATACGAGCAGTACTTC